The 25 T cell receptor beta chains below were found in one sample sequenced in a study of regulatory T cells in long-lasting Graves disease. CDR3-region Arm-PCR and iRepertoire HTBI primers produced the TCR beta libraries. TCRdb reprocessed the multiplex PCR reads via MiXCR and lists one record per CDR3 protein. The repertoire holds a few hundred thousand distinct CDR3 sequences, with about 15% as singletons. Regarding time point: newly diagnosed GD, antithyroid drugs for less than 3 months. PBMCs were the source of the RNA used for TCR sequencing. The same specimen was also included in a second study, on T cells in Graves' hyperthyroidism and ophthalmopathy.

The specimen comprised peripheral blood mononuclear cells (PBMCs), sampled at new diagnosis, from a patient treated with antithyroid drugs. These receptor sequences come from a woman in her thirties or forties with Graves disease.

This clonotype was detected ten times or more. This rearrangement joins TRBV20-1 to TRBJ2-5; 8 nucleotides agree with TRBD2. The germline V gene encodes CDR1 DFQATT and CDR2 SNEGSKA (reference sequence). V trimming: 0 bases; J trimming: 4 bases; junction bases outside the gene matches: 7. The CDR3 is made up of 15 amino acids. Here the CDR3 reads CSAREPAGEPETQYF. For the CDR3, the DNA is TGCAGTGCTAGAGAGCCAGCGGGAGAACCAGAGACCCAGTACTTC.

This clonotype has at least ten counts. V and J are TRBV2 and TRBJ2-7, with D uncertain. CDR3 length: 12 residues. Trimming removed 8 bases at V and 3 bases at J, with 11 bases between. Germline V gene sequence: CDR1 SNHLY, CDR2 FYNNEI. DNA of the CDR3: TGTGCCAGCCGCATAAGCCTCTACGAGCAGTACTTC. Protein: CASRISLYEQYF.

This rearrangement joins TRBV19 to TRBJ2-3; D gene ambiguous. The CDR3 covers 14 residues. V was clipped by 1 base and J by 2 bases, with 7 bases between them. CDR1 and CDR2 from the germline V gene are LNHDA and SQIVND (reference sequence). The CDR3 loop is CASSIGVLTDTQYF. CDR3 sequence (DNA): TGTGCCAGTAGTATAGGAGTGCTCACAGATACGCAGTATTTT.

A few counts support this clonotype. The chain joins TRBV30 to TRBJ2-6, with no clear D. This CDR3 has 15 residues. The V end was cut by 5 bases, the J end by 0 bases, with 11 bases between. The V gene's germline CDR1 is GTSNPN and CDR2 SVGIG (reference sequence). Here the CDR3 DNA reads TGTGCCTGGGAACACGAGAGCTCTGGGGCCAACGTCCTGACTTTC. This translates into CAWEHESSGANVLTF.

This clonotype was counted ten times or more. The chain carries TRBV24-1 and TRBJ2-3; D remains ambiguous. The ends were cut back, 5 bases at V and 4 bases at J, with 6 bases in the middle. The CDR3 runs 12 residues. CDR1 is KGHDR and CDR2 is SFDVKD in the germline V gene. CDR3 in DNA: TGTGCCACCAGTGCCGGTTCAGATACGCAGTATTTT. It codes for CATSAGSDTQYF.

This clonotype was observed many times. The chain has TRBV6-5 and TRBJ2-2; 8 bases are a match to TRBD2. Germline V lookup: CDR1 MNHEY, CDR2 SVGAGI. The CDR3 contains 19 residues. The junction had 16 bases not matched to a gene; V was cut back by 2 bases and J by 5 bases. The CDR3 reads CASSYLPGVSREATGELFF. The CDR3 DNA reads as TGTGCCAGCAGTTACCTACCGGGGGTCTCGCGGGAGGCGACCGGGGAGCTGTTTTTT.

Many counts were recorded for this clonotype. The chain employs TRBV12-3 or TRBV12-4 and TRBJ1-1, with 9 positions matching TRBD1. The CDR3 totals 15 residues. The J segment lost 5 bases and the V segment lost 3 bases, leaving 7 bases of the junction unmatched. The CDR3 sequence is CASSLGTGSQTEAFF. CDR3 DNA sequence: TGTGCCAGCAGTTTGGGGACAGGGTCCCAGACTGAAGCTTTCTTT.

This clonotype showed up many times. The chain joins TRBV27 to TRBJ2-5; the D gene is possibly TRBD2 (6 bases). The CDR3 sequence is 15 residues long. Germline CDR1 and CDR2: MNHEY and SMNVEV (reference sequence). V lost 4 bases, J lost 0 bases, and 12 bases lay in between. The CDR3, as DNA: TGTGCCAGCAGTTCGGGACTCTTGTACCAAGAGACCCAGTACTTC. Its protein is CASSSGLLYQETQYF.

The chain couples TRBV5-1 to TRBJ2-2; 14 bases align to TRBD2. V lost 0 bases, J lost 5 bases, and 6 bases stayed unmatched. This CDR3 comprises 18 residues. Germline V gene data show CDR1 as SGHRS and CDR2 as YFSETQ. The CDR3 protein is CASSLAGLAGGGTGELFF. The CDR3 DNA reads as TGCGCCAGCAGCTTGGCAGGACTAGCGGGAGGTGGTACCGGGGAGCTGTTTTTT.

This clonotype occurred a few times. J is TRBJ1-1 and V is TRBV10-3, with D possibly being TRBD1 (5 bases). The CDR3 sequence is 14 residues long. Germline assignment: CDR1 ENHRY and CDR2 SYGVKD. Deletions cut 6 bases from V and 1 base from J, with 12 bases between. The CDR3 nucleotides are TGTGCCATCAGCGTGGGACCGGAGAACACTGAAGCTTTCTTT. Its protein is CAISVGPENTEAFF.

Many counts were recorded for this clonotype. V gene TRBV24-1 combines with J gene TRBJ2-2; TRBD1 might be the D (6 bases). This CDR3 is built from 16 residues. Deletions cut 3 bases from V and 3 bases from J, with 13 bases between. The germline CDR1 and CDR2 sequences are KGHDR and SFDVKD. CDR3 DNA: TGTGCCACCAGTGATCCGCGGACAGAATACACCGGGGAGCTGTTTTTT. Its translation is CATSDPRTEYTGELFF.

This clonotype was seen many times. The V gene is TRBV19, the J gene TRBJ1-5; tentative D call: TRBD1 (6 bases). The CDR3 runs 13 residues. Per germline, CDR1 LNHDA and CDR2 SQIVND (reference sequence). Trimming removed 1 base from V and 6 bases from J, with 7 bases in between. In DNA, the CDR3 is TGTGCCAGTAGTATAGGGGGGCGTCAGCCCCAGCATTTT. Translating it yields CASSIGGRQPQHF.

In its sample, this clonotype was seen many times. The chain couples TRBV27 to TRBJ1-2, with unresolved D. Germline V CDR1 and CDR2: MNHEY, SMNVEV (reference sequence). This CDR3 is 13 amino acids long. Trimming cost V 2 bases and J 4 bases, with 8 bases left between them. CDR3 protein: CASSLMSLYGYTF. CDR3 sequence (DNA): TGTGCCAGCAGTTTAATGTCGCTCTATGGCTACACCTTC.

This clonotype was detected ten times or more. This chain joins TRBV6-1 and TRBJ2-7; 11 bases match TRBD2. The CDR3 loop spans 16 amino acids. Germline lookup yields CDR1 MNHNS and CDR2 SASEGT. The J segment lost 0 bases and the V segment lost 5 bases, leaving 6 bases of the junction unmatched. CDR3 protein: CASSRLAGGSSYEQYF. The CDR3 DNA reads TGTGCCAGCAGTAGGCTAGCGGGAGGCTCCTCCTACGAGCAGTACTTC.

In its sample, this clonotype was seen many times. This rearrangement joins TRBV20-1 to TRBJ2-6; TRBD2 matches at 10 bases. After removal of 1 base from V and 0 bases from J, the junction contained 12 bases not matched to a gene. The CDR3 totals 20 residues. In germline, CDR1 is DFQATT, CDR2 SNEGSKA (reference sequence). CDR3 in amino acids: CSARGPLGLAEASGANVLTF. The CDR3 bases are TGCAGTGCTAGAGGACCACTAGGACTAGCGGAGGCCTCTGGGGCCAACGTCCTGACTTTC.

This clonotype was detected ten times or more. The chain has TRBV29-1 and TRBJ2-1; 10 bases are shared with TRBD2. Unmatched junction bases numbered 4, after V lost 7 bases and J lost 1 base. This CDR3 contains 14 residues. The V gene's germline CDR1 is SQVTM and CDR2 ANQGSEA. This CDR3 reads CSGSGRLSYNEQFF. The CDR3 DNA follows: TGCAGCGGTAGCGGGAGGCTGTCCTACAATGAGCAGTTCTTC.

In its sample, this clonotype was seen many times. The chain combines TRBV12-3 or TRBV12-4 with TRBJ2-7, with D maybe TRBD1 (6 bases). V lost 3 bases, J lost 1 base, and 13 bases lay in between. CDR3 length equals 15 residues. CDR3 sequence (DNA): TGTGCCAGCAGTTTTAACCAAGGGGGATCCTACGAGCAGTACTTC. It translates to CASSFNQGGSYEQYF.

On this clonotype itself: The likely explanation is a read error, given a far larger clone one base away. The chain is built from TRBV2 and TRBJ2-5; TRBD2 matches at 9 bases. Per the germline V gene, CDR1 is SNHLY and CDR2 is FYNNEI. CDR3 length equals 15 residues. This CDR3 reads CASSEGTSVYNEQSF. The CDR3, as DNA: TGTGCCAGCAGTGAAGGGACTAGCGTCTACAATGAGCAGTCCTTC.

The chain combines TRBV4-1 with TRBJ2-7; 10 nucleotides agree with TRBD2. This CDR3 region has 19 residues. The V and J ends lost 1 base and 4 bases, in that order; junction bases with no gene match: 16. Germline CDR1 and CDR2: MGHRA and YSYEKL. CDR3 protein: CASSQGELGSGRAWYEQYF. The DNA of the CDR3 is TGCGCCAGCAGCCAAGGGGAGTTAGGGAGCGGGAGGGCCTGGTACGAGCAGTACTTC.

This clonotype came up many times. V usage is TRBV28 and J usage is TRBJ2-3; no reliable D call. The germline V gene has CDR1 MDHEN and CDR2 SYDVKM. V was cut by 7 bases and J by 0 bases, with 5 bases left in between. The CDR3 runs to 12 residues. The CDR3 DNA reads as TGTGCCAGCACGGAGAGCACAGATACGCAGTATTTT. Translated: CASTESTDTQYF.

This clonotype showed up many times. V is TRBV14 and J is TRBJ2-2; TRBD2 might be the D (6 bases). V was clipped by 1 base and J by 3 bases, with 12 bases between them. The length of the CDR3 is 16 residues. From germline, CDR1 is SGHDN and CDR2 FVKESK. CDR3 sequence reads: CASSQGGSGYTGELFF. CDR3 nucleotides: TGTGCCAGCAGCCAAGGTGGTAGCGGATACACCGGGGAGCTGTTTTTT.

This chain links TRBV3-2 with TRBJ2-1; TRBD2, the D gene given by the table, was not confirmed from the DNA. TRBV3-2 counts as a pseudogene. CDR3 length: 19 amino acids. CDR3 nucleotides: TGTGCCAGCAGCCAAGTGGAGACTAGATCTTTCATTACCTACAATGAGCAGTTCTTC. Amino acid sequence: CASSQVETRSFITYNEQFF.

This clonotype was observed many times. This chain uses TRBV2 with TRBJ2-3; 7 nucleotides line up with TRBD2. CDR3 size: 16 residues. Looked up from germline, CDR1 is SNHLY and CDR2 is FYNNEI. Unmatched junction bases numbered 7, after V lost 2 bases and J lost 2 bases. The CDR3, as DNA: TGTGCCAGCAGTGAACTGTCTAGCGGAGTCACAGATACGCAGTATTTT. Translation gives CASSELSSGVTDTQYF.

This clonotype turned up a few times. This chain uses TRBV6-5 with TRBJ2-7; TRBD2 is a possible D gene (6 bases). The CDR3 is 15 residues long. V lost 3 bases, J lost 0 bases, and 12 bases lay in between. Germline assignment: CDR1 MNHEY and CDR2 SVGAGI. The chain's CDR3 is CASSYGRGPSYEQYF. The CDR3 nucleotides are TGTGCCAGCAGTTATGGGCGGGGTCCCTCCTACGAGCAGTACTTC.

There are many counts of this clonotype. The chain combines TRBV28 with TRBJ2-3, with a tentative D call TRBD1 (5 bases). The CDR3 runs 15 residues. Germline-derived CDR1 and CDR2 are MDHEN and SYDVKM. V lost 6 bases and J 2 bases, leaving 15 bases between the germline ends. Here the CDR3 reads CASRRDRDATDTQYF. Here the CDR3 DNA reads TGTGCCAGCAGACGAGACAGAGATGCCACAGATACGCAGTATTTT.